This T cell receptor beta chain is from a study of regulatory T cells in long-lasting Graves disease. Construction of the TCR beta libraries employed iRepertoire HTBI primers in conjunction with Arm-PCR of CDR3 regions. TCRdb re-called the multiplex PCR reads through MiXCR, storing one row per CDR3 protein. The sample has 410,000 or so distinct CDR3 sequences, about 15% seen once. This clonotype turned up a few times. The J segment lost 6 bases and the V segment lost 6 bases, leaving 6 bases of the junction unmatched. The CDR3 covers 13 residues. CDR1 LNHDA and CDR2 SQIVND come from the germline V gene (reference sequence). Described time point: newly diagnosed GD, antithyroid drugs for less than 3 months. There was RNA extracted from PBMCs, and the TCR library was made from it. These records were also assigned to another study, of T cells in Graves' hyperthyroidism and ophthalmopathy.

The chain employs TRBV19 and TRBJ2-3; 7 bases are shared with TRBD2. The sample in question was peripheral blood mononuclear cells (PBMCs), obtained at new diagnosis, from a patient treated with antithyroid drugs. This TCR came from a woman aged 25 to 45 with Graves disease. CDR3 residues: CASSGRLRDTQYF. CDR3 DNA: TGTGCCAGTAGCGGGAGGCTTCGGGATACGCAGTATTTT.